The next 12 T cell receptor beta chains were all read from a single sample in a study of neoadjuvant nivolumab and ipilimumab in lung cancer. The method was immunoSEQ multiplex PCR; TCRdb's version includes in-frame clones alone and lacks a portion of them. The profile shows under 50,000 clones, around 88% of them singletons. This sample comprised blood, obtained before neoadjuvant nivolumab, alone or with ipilimumab. These receptors all come from an adult with non-small cell lung cancer. Some clones in this sample may be carry-over from other donors' samples.

The chain employs TRBV30 and TRBJ1-2, with D possibly TRBD1 on 5 matching bases. The ends were cut back, 2 bases at V and 5 bases at J, with 15 bases in the middle. The CDR3 has 14 residues. Germline CDR1 reads GTSNPN; CDR2 reads SVGIG (reference sequence). The CDR3 DNA reads as TGTGCCTGGAGTAATGGGGCAGGGTTATATGGCTACACCTTC. Translating gives CAWSNGAGLYGYTF.

This chain connects TRBV6-5 to TRBJ1-5; D might be TRBD1 (6 bases). Trimming took 0 bases from V and 7 from J, leaving 13 bases between them. Looked up from germline, CDR1 is MNHEY and CDR2 is SVGAGI. The CDR3 sequence is 15 residues long. The CDR3 sequence is CASSYSNRAGQPQHF. CDR3 nucleotides: TGTGCCAGCAGTTACTCCAACAGGGCGGGACAGCCCCAGCATTTT.

This CDR3 is CASSLFGSYNEQFF. CDR3 nucleotides: TGTGCCAGCAGCTTATTCGGTTCCTACAATGAGCAGTTCTTC. The chain recombines TRBV11-1 with TRBJ2-1; D unresolved. The germline V gene has CDR1 SGHAT and CDR2 FQDESV (reference sequence). This CDR3 spans 14 amino acids. V gave up 2 bases and J gave up 1 base, with 6 bases separating them.

V gene TRBV5-6 combines with J gene TRBJ2-2; no firm D call. The CDR3 runs 12 residues. Between the trimmed V and J ends, which lost 2 bases and 9 bases, there was a span of 8 bases. Germline lookup yields CDR1 SGHDT and CDR2 YYEEEE. The chain's CDR3 is CASSFSGRELFF. In nucleotides, the CDR3 is TGTGCCAGCAGCTTTTCTGGGCGGGAGCTGTTTTTT.

Worth noting for this clone: At one end the junction does not follow the germline gene, possibly because of a read error. The CDR3 protein is CANSLLTGTDTQYF. DNA of the CDR3: TGCGCCAACAGCTTGTTGACAGGCACAGATACGCAGTATTTT. The chain recombines TRBV5-1 with TRBJ2-3; weak D call: TRBD1 (5 bases). The CDR3 loop spans 14 amino acids. Germline assignment: CDR1 SGHRS and CDR2 YFSETQ.

V and J are TRBV9 and TRBJ2-7, with D possibly being TRBD1 (6 bases). V was clipped by 4 bases and J by 0 bases, with 14 bases between them. The germline V gene encodes CDR1 SGDLS and CDR2 YYNGEE. CDR3 length: 15 residues. CDR3 sequence reads: CASSPRQDSSYEQYF. In DNA, the CDR3 is TGTGCCAGCAGCCCTAGACAGGATAGCTCCTACGAGCAGTACTTC.

V gene TRBV7-9 combines with J gene TRBJ2-6; D is unclear. This CDR3 spans 15 amino acids. Trimming took off 1 base at V and 1 base at J, with 5 bases between the two ends. The germline V gene encodes CDR1 SEHNR and CDR2 FQNEAQ (reference sequence). CDR3 DNA: TGTGCCAGCAGCTTAGTACAGTCTGGGGCCAACGTCCTGACTTTC. Translated, it gives CASSLVQSGANVLTF.

The CDR3 DNA follows: TGTGCCAGCAGCTTAGCTGGCAGGTACGGCTACACCTTC. It yields the protein CASSLAGRYGYTF. V gene TRBV7-9 combines with J gene TRBJ1-2; no clear D. Germline V CDR1 and CDR2: SEHNR, FQNEAQ (reference sequence). The CDR3 has 13 amino acids. V shed 0 bases and J shed 8 bases, with 10 bases lying between them.

This chain links TRBV5-1 with TRBJ2-5; D is perhaps TRBD2 (5 bases). There are 15 residues in the CDR3. V was pared by 5 bases and J by 0 bases, with 14 bases between. Germline V lookup: CDR1 SGHRS, CDR2 YFSETQ. The DNA for the CDR3 is TGCGCCAGCAGTAAAGTACCGGGAAACCAAGAGACCCAGTACTTC. This sequence encodes CASSKVPGNQETQYF.

The chain recombines TRBV5-1 with TRBJ2-5; 10 nucleotides agree with TRBD2. Germline V gene data show CDR1 as SGHRS and CDR2 as YFSETQ. The CDR3 loop spans 14 amino acids. V gave up 6 bases and J gave up 10 bases; unmatched junction bases: 12. CDR3 loop: CASKASGSLGYQYF. The CDR3 coding sequence is TGCGCCAGCAAGGCTAGCGGGAGTCTGGGGTACCAGTACTTC.

The J gene is TRBJ2-1, the V gene TRBV12-2; the table's TRBD1 call for D was not verified on the DNA. TRBV12-2 is designated a pseudogene. CDR3 length: 17 residues. CDR3 loop: CASRLSWAQSSYNEQFF. The CDR3 region has the DNA TGTGCAAGTCGCTTAAGTTGGGCACAGTCATCCTACAATGAGCAGTTCTTC.

The chain uses TRBV5-4 and TRBJ1-1, with D possibly matching TRBD1 (5 bases). The germline gives CDR1 SGHNT, CDR2 YYREEE (reference sequence). The CDR3 contains 13 residues. Trimming left V 5 bases short and J 7 bases short, with 15 bases between. The CDR3 sequence: CASRPLMGREAFF. The CDR3 nucleotides read TGTGCCAGCAGGCCCCTGATGGGACGTGAAGCTTTCTTT.